This T cell receptor beta chain was sequenced for a study of beta chain features in type 1 diabetes. Whole-study context: Sorted cells numbering some 110 million were examined across all samples.

About this clone itself: Its antigen is unidentified.

Broader study findings: With patients and controls alike, PCR might favor shorter templates to an equal degree.

The authors reverse transcribed all of the isolated RNA, so sequencing captured expressed TCRB transcripts. The data were produced by immunoSEQ multiplex PCR, yet TCRdb's version contains in-frame clones alone and is incomplete. Among 900,000 or so clones, roughly 16% were seen once, and the ten largest hold around 0.02%. This CDR3 contains 12 residues. The germline gives CDR1 MGHDK, CDR2 SYGVNS. V gave up 10 bases and J gave up 4 bases, with 12 bases separating them. The chain joins TRBV25-1 to TRBJ2-3; D is undetermined. The source material was naive CD4+ T cells from blood. The receptor comes from a woman aged 18-29 years in good health. The CDR3 DNA is TGTGCCAACCCGATTGGGGCAGATACGCAGTATTTT. Its translation is CANPIGADTQYF. The full variable domain, its missing parts supplied by reference TRBV25-1 and TRBJ2-3, is EADIYQTPRYLVIGTGKKITLECSQTMGHDKMYWYQQDPGMELHLIHYSYGVNSTEKGDLSSESTVSRIRTEHFPLTLESARPSHTSQYLCANPIGADTQYFGPGTRLTVL.